The sequence of this T cell receptor beta chain was determined in a study of PD-L1 blockade in urothelial cancer (dated by TCRdb to 2015 to 2018). Regarding the research as a whole: Therapy was started at some point between 2014 and 2016 for all patients, and atezolizumab 1,200 mg was administered intravenously every 3 weeks. About nine tenths of the roughly 29 patients were identified as males with urothelial cancer of bladder origin, and a prior smoking history was reported by 18 of 29 patients. An ECOG performance status of 0 or 1 was recorded for the patients, and 0 to 3 prior chemotherapy regimens had been received by the patients. Blood samples were analyzed 3 weeks after the start of treatment (second dose) and 6 weeks after the start of treatment. A median of 141,255 T cells and roughly 80,000 unique TCRs was obtained from blood samples, and a median clonality of about 0.08 was observed. The study was an exploratory multi-omic analysis of somatic, immune and clinical correlates of response to PD-L1 blockade with atezolizumab in urothelial cancer. Pretreatment tumor samples, along with matched peripheral blood serially collected before and after atezolizumab treatment, were subjected to TCR sequencing. Progression-free survival longer than 6 months counted as durable clinical benefit, and TCR features were additionally tested against both progression-free and overall survival. In the same patients, pretreatment tumors underwent whole exome sequencing and RNA sequencing in addition to TCR sequencing. Durable clinical benefit was achieved by nine patients and was not achieved by 20 patients. Pretreatment blood TCR-seq was available for twenty-nine patients, at least one posttreatment blood collection was obtained for some 24 patients, and tumor TCR-seq was available for some 24 patients.

With regard to this clone: There is no known antigen for this receptor. No base quality values were provided; no much bigger clone lies one nucleotide off.

Each PCR received spiked-in synthetic TCR analog templates so that absolute template abundance could be estimated from read counts. TCRbeta CDR3 regions were amplified from genomic DNA with bias-controlled V and J gene primers using the immunoSEQ assay. Sequencing of rearranged TCRbeta segments was done at approximately 20X coverage. From the authors' description of their analysis: Clustering was used to correct sequencing errors, and CDR3s were annotated against IMGT so that V, D and J genes could be assigned. Only productive TCRbeta rearrangements were used in downstream analyses, excluding out-of-frame or stop-codon sequences. Clonality was calculated as one minus the Shannon entropy normalized by the log of the number of unique productive sequences. Clones differing between time points or between blood and tumor were identified by Fisher's exact test with Benjamini-Hochberg correction at adjusted p below 0.01. TCRdb limited this immuneACCESS table to in-frame rearrangements with V and J called. A share of clones is missing; checked studies link under half to unresolved V genes, and the rest is unexplained. Clone size and V and J calls were adopted from that table, with D and trimming inferred from the DNA. Within this sample are tens of thousands of clones, with approximately 83% of them counted one time only. In total, the top ten clones hold approximately 15% of the sample.

General findings and caveats noted by the study authors: Patients with durable benefit showed greater expansion of tumor-associated TCR clones in peripheral blood 3 weeks after starting treatment (n ≈ 22, p = 0.022). Because the sample size was small (n ≈ 30) and many exploratory analyses were performed, the results are intended to be hypothesis-generating. A pretreatment peripheral blood TCR clonality below the median was linked to improved progression-free and overall survival.

Per the publication, the time point label means: pretreatment peripheral blood. The cohort included 29 patients with locally advanced or metastatic urothelial carcinoma who were treated at Memorial Sloan Kettering on a trial protocol. Peripheral blood mononuclear cells were collected pretreatment and during treatment, with between 1 and 8 total time points obtained per patient. The Qiagen DNeasy Blood extraction kit was used to purify genomic DNA from total PBMCs and tumor samples. PBMCs were collected pretreatment and during treatment, and were isolated and stored as previously described. The CDR3, from cysteine to phenylalanine, totals 16 residues. The read is trimmed to its CDR3 DNA, 48 bases read in frame from base 1. Per the germline V gene (reference sequence), SGHKS is the CDR1 and YYEKEE is the CDR2. At the junction V is shortened by 4 bases and J by 6 bases; bases outside the gene matches: 13.

This sequence was found in a man between 65 and 85 years old with urothelial cancer. The source material was PBMCs, sampled around atezolizumab (anti-PD-L1) treatment. In this chain, TRBV5-5 is recombined with TRBJ2-1; 7 central bases correspond to TRBD2. This receptor carries the CDR3 CASSISDRDYLNEQFF. The sequenced DNA: TGTGCCAGCAGCATATCAGATCGGGACTATCTCAATGAGCAGTTCTTC.